Listed below are T cell receptor beta chains from one sample, sequenced in a study of metastatic and nonmetastatic thyroid tumors. TCRdb re-clonotyped the PCR reads via MiXCR. In the table there are almost 35,000 clones, about 16% of which are singletons. Sequences were obtained from blood. The receptors here all came from a female donor with papillary thyroid cancer or a benign thyroid nodule (not recorded which). Some clones in this sample may be carry-over from other donors' samples. CDR3s include the opening cysteine and the closing phenylalanine or tryptophan.

>TRBV30|TRBJ1-5
CAWRNGGGNQPQHF
>TRBV19|TRBJ2-1
CASGISSYNEQFF
>TRBV18|TRBJ2-7
CASSPPDLYEQYF
>TRBV2|TRBJ1-6
CASSVDRANSPLHF
>TRBV5-1|TRBJ2-3
CASRGYPQCTQYF
>TRBV30|TRBJ2-1
CAWSDAGPTYNEQFF
>TRBV20-1|TRBJ1-5
CSATAEGDQPQHF
>TRBV3-1|TRBJ2-5
CASRKRSGETQYF
>TRBV20-1|TRBJ1-5
CSASANSGASNQPQHF
>TRBV2|TRBJ2-1
CASSMTSGREGEQFF
>TRBV20-1|TRBJ1-5
CSATKGRNQPQHF
>TRBV10-3|TRBJ1-5
CATYPLVVSSNQPQHF
>TRBV12-3/TRBV12-4|TRBJ1-1
CASSWRGAAFF
>TRBV27|TRBJ2-7
CASSLQGASGEQYF
>TRBV5-1|TRBJ1-2
CASSWGGVEAGYTF
>TRBV5-1|TRBJ2-1
CASIFTSGTYNEQFF
>TRBV12-3/TRBV12-4|TRBJ2-1
CAVGSSGLEFF
>TRBV9|TRBJ2-7
CASSSIASFYEQYF
>TRBV28|TRBJ2-3
CASRRSSGRAEDTQYF
>TRBV20-1|TRBJ2-7
CSAITSGVSYEQYF
>TRBV28|TRBJ2-5
CASRLGGTGGEGTQYF
>TRBV2|TRBJ1-1
CASSTRLTAFF
>TRBV28|TRBJ1-2
CASSPDRAPYGYTF
>TRBV20-1|TRBJ2-3
CSASGRDITDTQYF
>TRBV27|TRBJ2-3
CASSPRELDTQYF
>TRBV2|TRBJ1-1
CASRGQGGTEAFF
>TRBV28|TRBJ1-1
CASTNFRAYTEAFF
>TRBV5-1|TRBJ2-1
CASSLVLTRNNEQFF
>TRBV27|TRBJ1-6
CAGSLGLFGTPLHF